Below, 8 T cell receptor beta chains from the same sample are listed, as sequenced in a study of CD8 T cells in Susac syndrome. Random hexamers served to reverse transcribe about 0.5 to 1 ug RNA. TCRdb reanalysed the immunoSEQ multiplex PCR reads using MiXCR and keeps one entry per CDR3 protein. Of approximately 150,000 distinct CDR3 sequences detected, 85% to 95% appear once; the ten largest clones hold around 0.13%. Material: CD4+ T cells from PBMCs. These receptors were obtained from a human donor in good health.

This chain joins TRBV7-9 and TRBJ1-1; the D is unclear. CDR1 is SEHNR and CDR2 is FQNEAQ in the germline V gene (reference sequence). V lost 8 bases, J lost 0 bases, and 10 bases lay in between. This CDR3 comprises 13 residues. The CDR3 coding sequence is TGTGCCAGCGCTCAGGACCTGAACACTGAAGCTTTCTTT. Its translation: CASAQDLNTEAFF.

The CDR3 sequence is CASSPDRQIEYGYTF. The CDR3 DNA follows: TGTGCCAGCTCACCGGATCGACAGATTGAGTATGGCTACACCTTC. The V and J genes are TRBV18 and TRBJ1-2; D possibly corresponds to TRBD1 (5 bases). CDR3 length: 15 residues. V shed 3 bases and J shed 5 bases, with 16 bases lying between them. CDR1 and CDR2 from the germline V gene are KGHSH and LQKENI.

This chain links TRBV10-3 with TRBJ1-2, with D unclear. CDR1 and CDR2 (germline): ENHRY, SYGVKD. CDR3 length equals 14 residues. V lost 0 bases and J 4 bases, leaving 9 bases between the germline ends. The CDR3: CAISESAASYGYTF. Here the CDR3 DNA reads TGTGCCATCAGTGAGTCGGCTGCCAGCTATGGCTACACCTTC.

CDR3 region: CASSDKGDGTDTQYF. CDR3 nucleotide sequence: TGTGCCAGCAGTGATAAAGGGGATGGCACAGATACGCAGTATTTT. The chain recombines TRBV2 with TRBJ2-3, with D perhaps matching TRBD1 (5 bases). CDR3 length: 15 amino acids. V was trimmed by 3 bases and J by 1 base, leaving 11 bases between them. The germline gives CDR1 SNHLY, CDR2 FYNNEI.

CDR3 bases: TGTGCCAGCAGCTCCGGGACAGGGGGAACTGGTGAAGCTTTCTTT. Amino acids: CASSSGTGGTGEAFF. The chain has TRBV12-3 or TRBV12-4 and TRBJ1-1; 11 positions agree with TRBD1. This CDR3 region has 15 residues. V lost 6 bases, J lost 7 bases, and 10 bases stayed unmatched.

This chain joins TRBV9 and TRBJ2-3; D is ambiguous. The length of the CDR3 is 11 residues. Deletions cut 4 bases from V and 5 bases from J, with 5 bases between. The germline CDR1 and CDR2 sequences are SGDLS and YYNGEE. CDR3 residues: CASSRRDTQYF. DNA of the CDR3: TGTGCCAGCAGCCGGAGAGATACGCAGTATTTT.

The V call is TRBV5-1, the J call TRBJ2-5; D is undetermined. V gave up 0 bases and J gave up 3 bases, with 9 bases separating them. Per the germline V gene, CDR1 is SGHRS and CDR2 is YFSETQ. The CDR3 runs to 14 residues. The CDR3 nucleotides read TGCGCCAGCAGCTTGGTTCCTAGTGAAGAGACCCAGTACTTC. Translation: CASSLVPSEETQYF.

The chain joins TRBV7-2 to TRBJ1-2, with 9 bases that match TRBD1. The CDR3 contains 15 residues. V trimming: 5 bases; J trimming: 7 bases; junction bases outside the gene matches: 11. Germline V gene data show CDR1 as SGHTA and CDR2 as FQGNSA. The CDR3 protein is CASSLGTGFSGGYTF. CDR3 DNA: TGTGCCAGCAGCCTCGGGACAGGGTTTAGTGGTGGCTACACCTTC.